This entry features one T cell receptor (beta chain) sequence. This specimen comes from a study of blood T cell repertoires in COVID-19. In the study overall: Whether acute or convalescent, the COVID-19 samples came from the United States, Italy and Spain.

The V gene end was trimmed by 5 bases and the J gene end by 4 bases; junction bases not matched to a gene: 2. The CDR3 runs to 15 residues. Germline V gene sequence: CDR1 SGHAT, CDR2 FQNNGV. Under the authors' procedure: By means of reference gene primer amplification, nucleated cell counts were estimated. Data came from immunoSEQ multiplex PCR; TCRdb stores just in-frame clones and leaves some out. V, J and clone size are taken as reported in that table, and D and trimming were inferred from the DNA itself. This table has just under 55,000 clones, approximately 91% appearing once. The V call is TRBV11-2, the J call TRBJ2-7; TRBD2 aligns across 16 bases. This sequence originates from a man between 50 and 59 years old with acute or convalescent COVID-19. What was sequenced was peripheral blood. The CDR3 sequence is CASSPGLAGGYEQYF. The DNA of the CDR3 is TGTGCCAGCAGCCCGGGACTAGCGGGAGGGTACGAGCAGTACTTC.